What follows is one T cell receptor (beta chain) and its context. Germline-derived CDR1 and CDR2 are SQVTM and ANQGSEA. Trimming at V came to 0 bases and at J to 10 bases, leaving 13 bases not matched to a gene. CDR3 length equals 16 residues. This sample is part of a study of blood T cells in healthy people across ages. Then a second PCR, running roughly 7 to 11 cycles, was carried out with a sample-barcoded 5' primer and a J-beta primer mix. TCRdb reanalysed the 5' RACE reads using MiXCR and keeps one entry per CDR3 protein. Among over 750,000 distinct CDR3 sequences, more than 20% were seen once, and the ten largest hold under 10%. These data were likewise used in another study, on T cells of mothers and their children. That paper notes: Three healthy Caucasian mothers, along with their six children, were the donors. Mothers gave over 8.5 million TCR beta CDR3 reads each, and children several million each. Inherited differences only slightly affect thymic shaping of TCR recombination output.

This rearrangement joins TRBV29-1 to TRBJ2-1; TRBD2 agrees at 9 bases. This clonotype was obtained from a boy younger than 18 in good health. The sequencing input was blood. CDR3 protein: CSVEDSGVAGVGEQFF. Written as DNA, the CDR3 is TGCAGCGTTGAAGATTCCGGGGTAGCGGGAGTTGGGGAGCAGTTCTTC.